This is a list of T cell receptor beta chains from one sample in a study of blood T cell repertoires in COVID-19. Some clones are missing from TCRdb's copy, which holds only in-frame ones; the method was immunoSEQ multiplex PCR. The table lists more than 80,000 clones, roughly 86% of them singletons. Sequencing was done on a sample of peripheral blood. The receptor set was obtained from a man in his fifties with active or convalescent COVID-19. Each CDR3 is given without its conserved first and last residue. The order of the fields is V gene, J gene, CDR3 protein.

TRBV10-3	TRBJ2-3	AISGLAGPENTQY
TRBV7-6	TRBJ1-1	ASLGRQVFAEAF
TRBV6-5	TRBJ1-5	ASSPGQGANQPQH
TRBV6-2/TRBV6-3	TRBJ2-1	ASSYSRGALEQF
TRBV5-4	TRBJ1-4	ASSQDRGSEKLF
TRBV19	TRBJ1-2	ASSSNRGRGYGYT
TRBV5-5	TRBJ2-5	ASSLDPADTQY
TRBV6-2/TRBV6-3	TRBJ1-2	ASSRTRDTNYGYT
TRBV6-2/TRBV6-3	TRBJ2-1	ASSYLSEQF
TRBV27	TRBJ2-3	ASRTGLSTDTQY
TRBV14	TRBJ1-5	ASSLSGVQPQH
TRBV28	TRBJ1-4	ASSGPGQGLEKLF
TRBV29-1	TRBJ2-2	SVGGRNRWDRGGTGELF
TRBV5-1	TRBJ1-5	ASSGSGTGGSH
TRBV27	TRBJ1-1	ASSLTGGTEAF
TRBV28	TRBJ1-2	ASSSPVAGKTNGYT
TRBV18	TRBJ2-3	ASSPAGGLTDTQY
TRBV29-1	TRBJ1-1	SVVAGASDTEAF
TRBV10-3	TRBJ2-2	AISESRTGNTGELF
TRBV29-1	TRBJ2-3	SGFLGADGTDTQY
TRBV5-6	TRBJ2-2	ASSRGEPNTGELF
TRBV6-6	TRBJ2-7	ASSLQGGEQY
TRBV4-1	TRBJ1-3	ASSQESTSSGNTIY
TRBV28	TRBJ2-7	ASTPGGAQYGYEQY
TRBV6-1	TRBJ2-5	ASSEGRGGETQY
TRBV5-1	TRBJ2-5	ASSESGISETQY
TRBV29-1	TRBJ2-3	SDGGRLNSDTQY
TRBV2	TRBJ2-2	ASSENTPANTGELF
TRBV19	TRBJ1-5	ASTDGGQGQPQH
TRBV3-1/TRBV3-2	TRBJ1-2	ASSQSGMDGYT
TRBV4-1	TRBJ1-4	ASSQDRRGGREKLF
TRBV4-1	TRBJ2-5	ASSHVAGEETQY
TRBV24-1	TRBJ2-1	ATSDHSGSTYNEQF
TRBV15	TRBJ1-2	ATSRDQGEPYGYT
TRBV28	TRBJ2-3	ASSHGTGVDTQY
TRBV12-3/TRBV12-4	TRBJ1-5	ASSTPGGSQH
TRBV19	TRBJ2-6	ASSIFGDRGPAGANVLT
TRBV19	TRBJ1-1	ASSILTGNTEAF
TRBV5-4	TRBJ2-2	ASTQGGDGELF
TRBV7-2	TRBJ2-1	ASSLAGQGSYNEQF
TRBV19	TRBJ2-1	ASTFRTGSYNEQF
TRBV4-3	TRBJ1-4	ASSPSAASTNEKLF